This T cell receptor (beta chain) is drawn from a study of shared T cell receptors in the human thymus. This CDR3 contains 16 residues. The V gene's germline CDR1 is SGHDT and CDR2 YYEEEE. Repertoires were generated with immunoSEQ multiplex PCR, while TCRdb's copy carries only in-frame clones and drops some. The sample has 630,000 or so clones; around 87% are singletons. These data were also reused for a study on human thymus T cells. That work states: Healthy Finnish infants undergoing corrective surgery for congenital heart defects provided the donor material. Resections were taken during corrective heart surgery, and the thymus tissue came from these. Thymic repertoires from unrelated individuals overlapped highly, related research reported.

Sequenced input: thymocytes. The V and J genes are TRBV5-6 and TRBJ2-5, with TRBD2 identical over 10 bases. The J call could be wrong; TRBJ2-7 is a better fit for the DNA end. The source of this sequence is a boy under two years old with a congenital heart defect. CDR3 amino acids: CASSLTLAGGTYEQYF. The CDR3 DNA reads as TGTGCCAGCAGCTTAACATTAGCGGGGGGTACCTACGAGCAGTACTTC.